A single sample gave rise to the 21 T cell receptor beta chains below, sequenced in a study of blood T cell repertoires in COVID-19. The repertoire was sequenced with immunoSEQ multiplex PCR; TCRdb's copy has only in-frame clones and lacks some. The sample shows some 48,000 clones, over 75% of them seen only once. The specimen was peripheral blood. The receptors here all came from an older man with acute or convalescent COVID-19.

The chain couples TRBV4-3 to TRBJ2-1, with TRBD2 matching 9 bases. Germline CDR1 reads LGHNA; CDR2 reads YSLEER. The CDR3 runs to 17 residues. V shed 3 bases, J shed 8 bases, and the junction held 14 bases outside the gene matches. In nucleotides, the CDR3 is TGCGCCAGCAGCCAGAGGGCGGCAGCGGGGGGTGAGTATGAGCAGTTCTTC. Its protein product is CASSQRAAAGGEYEQFF.

This clone is termed medium-sized. The chain has TRBV7-9 and TRBJ1-1; no reliable D call. Germline CDR1 SEHNR, CDR2 FQNEAQ (reference sequence). Trimming shortened V by 7 bases and J by 1 base, and 7 bases separated the two germline ends. The CDR3 spans 12 residues. CDR3 DNA: TGTGCCAGCACACCAGGGAACACTGAAGCTTTCTTT. Protein product: CASTPGNTEAFF.

The V call is TRBV6-2 or TRBV6-3, the J call TRBJ1-2; possibly TRBD1 for D (5 bases). This CDR3 comprises 12 residues. Trimming removed 0 bases from V and 6 bases from J, with 5 bases in between. Germline lookup yields CDR1 MNHEY and CDR2 SVGEGT. The DNA of the CDR3 is TGTGCCAGCAGTTACTCAGGGGATGGCTACACCTTC. It translates to CASSYSGDGYTF.

This chain uses TRBV5-1 with TRBJ1-1, with unresolved D. This CDR3 region has 14 residues. Germline CDR1 reads SGHRS; CDR2 reads YFSETQ. V lost 4 bases and J 1 base, leaving 11 bases between the germline ends. CDR3: CASSLRPGNTEAFF. As DNA, the CDR3 is TGCGCCAGCAGCCTGCGTCCGGGGAACACTGAAGCTTTCTTT.

This clone showed up just once. V is TRBV7-3 and J is TRBJ2-1; possible D gene TRBD2, 5 bases. The CDR3 sequence is 15 residues long. Trimming left V 5 bases short and J 2 bases short, with 13 bases between. Looked up from germline, CDR1 is SGHTA and CDR2 is FQGTGA. The CDR3 DNA reads TGTGCCAGCAGCCGGGAAGTAACCCCCTACAATGAGCAGTTCTTC. Translating it yields CASSREVTPYNEQFF. The full variable domain, rest sourced from reference TRBV7-3 and TRBJ2-1, is GAGVSQTPSNKVTEKGKYVELRCDPISGHTALYWYRQSLGQGPEFLIYFQGTGAADDSGLPNDRFFAVRPEGSVSTLKIQRTERGDSAVYLCASSREVTPYNEQFFGPGTRLTVL.

This clone was picked up one time. This chain uses TRBV5-4 with TRBJ2-2; no definite D call. Germline lookup yields CDR1 SGHNT and CDR2 YYREEE (reference sequence). The CDR3 is made up of 12 amino acids. V was trimmed by 4 bases and J by 5 bases, leaving 6 bases between them. Here the CDR3 reads CASSLITGELFF. CDR3 nucleotides: TGTGCCAGCAGCCTAATAACCGGGGAGCTGTTTTTT.

The V and J genes are TRBV2 and TRBJ2-4; possibly TRBD2 for D (5 bases). Deletions cut 6 bases from V and 2 bases from J, with 8 bases between. Germline-derived CDR1 and CDR2 are SNHLY and FYNNEI. This CDR3 region has 13 residues. In DNA form, the CDR3 reads TGTGCCAGCAGGGAGGATCCCAAAAACATTCAGTACTTC. This gives the protein CASREDPKNIQYF. Variable domain in full (rest from reference TRBV2 and TRBJ2-4): EPEVTQTPSHQVTQMGQEVILRCVPISNHLYFYWYRQILGQKVEFLVSFYNNEISEKSEIFDDQFSVERPDGSNFTLKIRSTKLEDSAMYFCASREDPKNIQYFGAGTRLSVL.

This clone was seen just once. The chain recombines TRBV30 with TRBJ1-5; 7 positions match TRBD1. Trimming removed 3 bases from V and 0 bases from J; junction bases left unmatched: 5. Germline CDR1 is GTSNPN and CDR2 is SVGIG (reference sequence). The length of the CDR3 is 15 residues. DNA of the CDR3: TGTGCCTGGAGCAAAACAGGGGATAGCAATCAGCCCCAGCATTTT. This translates into CAWSKTGDSNQPQHF.

J is TRBJ1-2 and V is TRBV12-5, with 7 bases aligning to TRBD1. From germline, CDR1 is LGHNT and CDR2 FRNRAP. The CDR3 contains 14 residues. V gave up 2 bases and J gave up 3 bases; unmatched junction bases: 3. CDR3 DNA: TGTGCTAGTGGTTTGCTAGGGACAGACTATGGCTACACCTTC. This gives the protein CASGLLGTDYGYTF.

The V gene is TRBV6-6, the J gene TRBJ1-4, with 9 positions matching TRBD1. Germline V CDR1 and CDR2: MNHNY, SVGAGI (reference sequence). The CDR3 loop spans 13 amino acids. The DNA for the CDR3 is TGTGCAGCTAAGGGGACAGGGCCGGGAAAACTGTTTTTT. Protein sequence: CAAKGTGPGKLFF.

The gene calls are TRBV7-3 and TRBJ2-7; weak D call: TRBD2 (6 bases). Per the germline V gene, CDR1 is SGHTA and CDR2 is FQGTGA. This CDR3 contains 16 residues. V shed 1 base and J shed 5 bases, with 18 bases lying between them. CDR3 sequence reads: CASSLNRGALVHEQYF. DNA of the CDR3: TGTGCCAGCAGCTTAAACCGCGGGGCTTTAGTCCACGAGCAGTACTTC.

The chain is built from TRBV27 and TRBJ2-3; TRBD1 might be the D (7 bases). CDR1 and CDR2 (germline): MNHEY, SMNVEV (reference sequence). This CDR3 has 12 residues. The V and J ends lost 2 bases and 14 bases respectively, with 14 bases between them. In DNA, the CDR3 is TGTGCCAGCAGTTTACGGCAGGGGGAGGTGTATTTT. It yields the protein CASSLRQGEVYF.

CDR3 amino acids: CASSLAGANYGYTF. CDR3 DNA: TGTGCCAGCAGTTTAGCAGGGGCTAACTATGGCTACACCTTC. The gene calls are TRBV27 and TRBJ1-2, with D possibly being TRBD1 (6 bases). Per the germline V gene, CDR1 is MNHEY and CDR2 is SMNVEV (reference sequence). The CDR3 runs 14 residues. V lost 2 bases, J lost 0 bases, and 7 bases lay in between.

The chain combines TRBV7-2 with TRBJ2-3, with no clear D. Trimming took off 0 bases at V and 3 bases at J, with 4 bases between the two ends. The CDR3 is 13 amino acids. CDR1 and CDR2 from the germline V gene are SGHTA and FQGNSA. The CDR3 reads CASSLASTDTQYF. In DNA, the CDR3 is TGTGCCAGCAGCTTAGCGTCGACAGATACGCAGTATTTT.

This clone was detected once. This sequence joins TRBV4-2 and TRBJ1-2; 7 bases are a match to TRBD1. From germline, CDR1 is LGHNA and CDR2 YNFKEQ. Trimming took 0 bases from V and 6 from J; bases not matched to a gene: 7. This CDR3 has 15 residues. The CDR3 bases are TGTGCCAGCAGCCAAGAGGGACAGCTGGAGCATGGCTACACCTTC. Amino acid sequence: CASSQEGQLEHGYTF.

The V and J genes are TRBV7-6 and TRBJ2-2; weak D call: TRBD1 (5 bases). The CDR3 covers 15 residues. V was shortened by 0 bases and J by 2 bases, with 7 bases between the two germline ends. Looked up from germline, CDR1 is SGHVS and CDR2 is FNYEAQ. CDR3: CASSLAWGNTGELFF. Here the CDR3 DNA reads TGTGCCAGCAGCTTAGCCTGGGGCAACACCGGGGAGCTGTTTTTT.

The chain carries TRBV30 and TRBJ2-7; 13 positions match TRBD2. The CDR3 length is 15 residues. The germline V gene has CDR1 GTSNPN and CDR2 SVGIG (reference sequence). Trimming at V came to 3 bases and at J to 0 bases, leaving 2 bases not matched to a gene. Written as DNA, the CDR3 is TGTGCCTGGAGGGGGACTAGCGGGGCCTCCTACGAGCAGTACTTC. Translating gives CAWRGTSGASYEQYF.

Here the CDR3 reads CASSPGGYNEQFF. DNA of the CDR3: TGTGCCAGCAGCCCCGGGGGGTACAATGAGCAGTTCTTC. The rearrangement uses TRBV7-2 and TRBJ2-1; the match to TRBD2 covers 7 bases. V lost 5 bases, J lost 4 bases, and 2 bases stayed unmatched. The CDR3 spans 13 residues. Per the germline V gene, CDR1 is SGHTA and CDR2 is FQGNSA.

The rearrangement joins TRBV9 to TRBJ2-7; 9 bases fit TRBD2. The CDR3 consists of 15 residues. Germline V gene data show CDR1 as SGDLS and CDR2 as YYNGEE. V lost 4 bases, J lost 3 bases, and 8 bases stayed unmatched. CDR3 DNA: TGTGCCAGCAGCCCGCGGGGGGGGACCGACTACGAGCAGTACTTC. It yields the protein CASSPRGGTDYEQYF.

The V call is TRBV7-2, the J call TRBJ1-2; D gene unclear. This CDR3 has 15 amino acids. V was trimmed by 4 bases and J by 4 bases, leaving 16 bases between them. In germline, CDR1 is SGHTA, CDR2 FQGNSA. The CDR3 nucleotides are TGTGCCAGCAGCTCACTCCTGGGCCCCACCTATGGCTACACCTTC. Translation gives CASSSLLGPTYGYTF.

The V and J genes are TRBV9 and TRBJ2-7; TRBD2 might be the D (7 bases). With 3 bases removed from V and 0 bases from J, the gap between germline ends came to 13 bases. CDR3 length: 15 residues. CDR1 SGDLS and CDR2 YYNGEE come from the germline V gene. CDR3 DNA: TGTGCCAGCAGCGAGGGGGGGTCCAGCTCCTACGAGCAGTACTTC. Encoded protein: CASSEGGSSSYEQYF.